This TCR beta chain was recovered during a study of graft-versus-host responses after intestinal transplantation (dated by TCRdb to the early 2020s). For context, the study as a whole: The transplants that recipients got were multivisceral, liver-intestinal, or isolated intestinal. Every recipient was given anti-thymocyte globulin induction, followed by around three years of maintenance tacrolimus and steroids. Donor T cell macrochimerism was defined as a peak of at least 4% donor T cells among recipient peripheral blood mononuclear cells. A cohort of about two dozen intestinal transplant recipients, including one retransplant, was enrolled, and a few patients lacking pretransplant specimens were excluded. After intestinal transplantation, graft-versus-host and host-versus-graft alloreactive T cell clones were followed in the graft, circulation and bone marrow using bulk TCR-beta CDR3 sequencing. Samples from three later patients were sequenced in-house on an Illumina MiSeq with MiXCR processing rather than by the commercial service. Alloreactive clones were identified by sequencing pre-transplant mixed lymphocyte reaction products and comparing these products with unstimulated pre-transplant donor and recipient T cells.

The library relied on the immunoSEQ multiplex PCR assay. For most patients, genomic DNA was isolated with the Qiagen DNeasy Blood and Tissue Kit and sent frozen to Adaptive Biotechnologies for TCR sequencing. For most patients, genomic DNA was subjected to high-throughput TCR-beta CDR3 sequencing by Adaptive Biotechnologies. The authors processed their data as follows. Adaptive's ImmunoSEQ software was the source of the TCR sequencing data for roughly 19 patients, while a few other patients were processed with MiXCR and VDJtools. To correct CD4 versus CD8 sorting errors, sequences present in both subsets at a frequency ratio below 5:1 were removed. CDR3 nucleotide sequences shared between donor and recipient were removed because the origin of such sequences could not be assigned. To be classed as alloreactive, a clone needed at least 2-fold expansion over unstimulated cells and a minimum CFSE-low frequency of 0.002% (template counts) or 0.001% (read counts). Clones were considered mappable if detected in sequenced pre-transplant spleen, lymph node, or MLR CFSE-low populations of the donor or recipient. Cumulative frequency of alloreactive clones was calculated as a percentage of all sequences weighted by copy number. In TCRdb, the immuneACCESS table is reduced to in-frame sequences with V and J assigned. These tables do not hold every clone; where another copy was compared, an unresolved V gene accounts for under half, and the others remain unexplained. That table supplies the V and J calls and clone size; D and trimming were determined from the DNA. This sample comprises around 64,000 clones, almost 95% of them detected only once. The ten largest clones add up to approximately 0.4% of the sample.

Read against the paper, the sample's time point label means: cells obtained before transplantation from donor or recipient. CD3+CD4+ and CD3+CD8+ populations were FACS-sorted from unstimulated pre-transplant donor and recipient cells taken from spleen or lymph nodes. A note on this clone: The target of this receptor is not known. Base quality data are lacking; no much larger clone is found one base away.

What the work shows at the level of the full study, not this receptor alone: Patients with donor T cell macrochimerism had high GvH to HvG T cell clonal ratios in their allografts. Peak levels of circulating GvH clones were associated with declines in HvG clones early after transplant. The relatively low number and heterogeneity of intestinal transplant patients limited the conclusions. GvH clones were detected in recipient bone marrow, and some appeared earlier in ileal mucosa or blood, consistent with an intestinal mucosal origin.

The sequenced sample was unstimulated CD4+ T cells sorted from spleen or lymph node cells, obtained before transplant. This TCR derives from a human donor who was the organ donor for an intestinal transplant.

The DNA sequence is given as TGCAGCGTTGCCAGGGTTAACACTGAAGCTTTCTTT. Protein translation: CSVARVNTEAFF. The rearrangement combines TRBV29-1 with TRBJ1-1, and possibly TRBD1, on 5 matching bases. From cysteine to phenylalanine, the CDR3 is 12 amino acids long. The entry retains the CDR3 DNA only, 36 bases that are in frame from base 1. CDR1 SQVTM and CDR2 ANQGSEA were looked up in the germline V gene. V is clipped by 4 bases and J by 2 bases, and the sequence between their germline boundaries is 8 bases long.